A single sample gave rise to the 10 T cell receptor beta chains below, sequenced in a study of T cell responses to AZD1222 COVID-19 vaccine. Here immunoSEQ multiplex PCR was the method, and the copy in TCRdb shows in-frame clones only, minus some. This table holds over 85,000 clones, around 89% found once. Sequencing was performed on peripheral blood, taken on day 0 of AZD1222 vaccination. These receptors were collected from an adult in good health.

The gene calls are TRBV27 and TRBJ1-2; TRBD1 agrees at 7 bases. The junction had 14 bases not matched to a gene; V was cut back by 5 bases and J by 8 bases. The CDR3 sequence is 15 residues long. Germline V gene sequence: CDR1 MNHEY, CDR2 SMNVEV (reference sequence). The CDR3 reads CASSPGTEPRGGYTF. CDR3 bases: TGTGCCAGCAGTCCAGGGACAGAACCCCGTGGGGGCTACACCTTC.

The chain uses TRBV4-1 and TRBJ2-7; D is perhaps TRBD1 or TRBD2 (6 bases each). The ends were cut back, 1 base at V and 2 bases at J, with 27 bases in the middle. This CDR3 is 20 amino acids long. The germline gives CDR1 MGHRA, CDR2 YSYEKL. The CDR3 DNA follows: TGCGCCAGCAGCCAAGGTGGATCGCGGCAGGGAAGGGGGAGGCCCTACGAGCAGTACTTC. Its translation is CASSQGGSRQGRGRPYEQYF.

The V and J genes are TRBV7-7 and TRBJ2-3, with a possible D match to TRBD1 (6 bases). Trimming pared 5 bases from V and 0 bases from J, leaving 12 bases between. Per germline, CDR1 SSHAT and CDR2 FNYEAQ (reference sequence). CDR3 length equals 15 residues. In nucleotides, the CDR3 is TGTGCCAGCAGCCAAGGACAGATGAGCACAGATACGCAGTATTTT. Protein sequence: CASSQGQMSTDTQYF.

The chain has TRBV24-1 and TRBJ2-3, with unresolved D. Trimming left V 5 bases short and J 2 bases short, with 16 bases between. Germline loops: CDR1 KGHDR, CDR2 SFDVKD. The CDR3 is made up of 16 amino acids. CDR3 loop: CATSGPATGPTDTQYF. The CDR3 nucleotides read TGTGCCACCAGTGGCCCCGCTACGGGCCCCACAGATACGCAGTATTTT.

This chain connects TRBV12-5 to TRBJ1-1; 10 bases are a match to TRBD1. Germline values: CDR1 LGHNT, CDR2 FRNRAP. The J segment lost 4 bases and the V segment lost 5 bases, leaving 7 bases of the junction unmatched. The CDR3 length is 15 residues. Here the CDR3 DNA reads TGTGCTAGTGGTGATGACAGGGGGCGGGTCACTGAAGCTTTCTTT. Its translation is CASGDDRGRVTEAFF.

This clone was found once. This chain uses TRBV5-1 with TRBJ2-1; D is unclear. V was shortened by 0 bases and J by 6 bases, with 13 bases between the two germline ends. The germline gives CDR1 SGHRS, CDR2 YFSETQ. This CDR3 region has 15 residues. The CDR3 DNA follows: TGCGCCAGCAGCTTGGTAGTACTGGAACCCAATGAGCAGTTCTTC. Translated, it gives CASSLVVLEPNEQFF. Full variable domain (rest looked up from reference TRBV5-1 and TRBJ2-1): KAGVTQTPRYLIKTRGQQVTLSCSPISGHRSVSWYQQTPGQGLQFLFEYFSETQRNKGNFPGRFSGRQFSNSRSEMNVSTLELGDSALYLCASSLVVLEPNEQFFGPGTRLTVL.

Here the CDR3 reads CASIRGTLYNEQFF. DNA of the CDR3: TGTGCCAGCATCCGGGGGACGCTATACAATGAGCAGTTCTTC. This chain uses TRBV11-2 with TRBJ2-1, with D tentatively TRBD2 (6 bases). This CDR3 has 14 residues. The V end was cut by 7 bases, the J end by 4 bases, with 14 bases between. From germline, CDR1 is SGHAT and CDR2 FQNNGV.

V gene TRBV24-1 combines with J gene TRBJ2-5, with TRBD2 as a possible D gene (5 bases). The V end lost 6 bases, the J end lost 2 bases, and 15 bases lay between the germline ends. The length of the CDR3 is 15 residues. CDR1 and CDR2 (germline): KGHDR, SFDVKD. CDR3 coding DNA: TGTGCCACCAGTCACCCTTCACGGGGACAAGAGACCCAGTACTTC. Amino acids: CATSHPSRGQETQYF.

The genes are TRBV4-2 and TRBJ2-3; 9 nucleotides align to TRBD2. The CDR3 consists of 16 residues. Unmatched junction bases numbered 8, after V lost 1 base and J lost 6 bases. Germline V gene sequence: CDR1 LGHNA, CDR2 YNFKEQ. The CDR3 sequence is CASSQVVAGGPDTQYF. The CDR3 DNA reads as TGTGCCAGCAGCCAAGTTGTGGCGGGAGGGCCTGATACGCAGTATTTT.

This clone was recorded once. The chain joins TRBV28 to TRBJ1-1; D not certain. V shed 2 bases and J shed 4 bases, with 11 bases lying between them. The CDR3 is 14 residues long. CDR1 and CDR2 from the germline V gene are MDHEN and SYDVKM. The chain's CDR3 is CASSLGVLSTEAFF. CDR3 nucleotides: TGTGCCAGCAGTTTAGGGGTATTGAGCACTGAAGCTTTCTTT.